This entry lists 22 T cell receptor beta chains sequenced from one sample in a study of CD8 T cells in ankylosing spondylitis. TCRdb itself ran the 5' RACE reads through MiXCR, one entry per CDR3 protein. The sample has 40,000 to 55,000 distinct CDR3 sequences; 7.4% are singletons. Specimen: blood, either unsorted or a sorted T cell fraction (not recorded which). These receptors were collected from a female donor with ankylosing spondylitis or in good health (not recorded which).

The chain links TRBV20-1 to TRBJ2-1; TRBD2 matches 10 bases. The germline gives CDR1 DFQATT, CDR2 SNEGSKA (reference sequence). The CDR3 length is 14 residues. V gave up 4 bases and J gave up 7 bases; unmatched junction bases: 7. CDR3 region: CSAIGLAATNEQFF. DNA of the CDR3: TGCAGTGCTATTGGACTAGCGGCAACAAATGAGCAGTTCTTC.

The sample holds a few counts of this clonotype. V and J are TRBV4-1 and TRBJ1-1, with unresolved D. CDR3 length: 19 amino acids. V lost 0 bases to trimming and J lost 0 bases, with 20 bases between them. In germline, CDR1 is MGHRA, CDR2 YSYEKL. The CDR3 reads CASSQDYSPSPTMNTEAFF. The CDR3 DNA follows: TGCGCCAGCAGCCAAGATTACTCCCCCTCCCCTACGATGAACACTGAAGCTTTCTTT.

This clonotype was detected ten times or more. The V and J genes are TRBV7-3 and TRBJ2-1, with 10 bases identical to TRBD2. This CDR3 has 15 residues. Germline V gives CDR1 SGHTA, CDR2 FQGTGA. Trimming removed 4 bases from V and 6 bases from J; junction bases left unmatched: 6. CDR3 DNA: TGTGCCAGCAGCTCGGGGCTAGCGGGGGTCAATGAGCAGTTCTTC. Protein: CASSSGLAGVNEQFF.

This clonotype showed up many times. The gene calls are TRBV5-1 and TRBJ2-7, with TRBD1 matching 8 bases. Germline loops: CDR1 SGHRS, CDR2 YFSETQ. V was clipped by 0 bases and J by 2 bases; unmatched bases: 7. This CDR3 spans 16 amino acids. The CDR3 region is CASSLGGTGATYEQYV. Here the CDR3 DNA reads TGCGCCAGCAGCTTGGGCGGGACAGGAGCTACCTACGAGCAGTACGTC.

This clonotype came up a few times. The V and J genes are TRBV9 and TRBJ1-2, with D possibly being TRBD1 (5 bases). The CDR3 is 16 amino acids. The V gene lost 0 bases and the J gene lost 4 bases, with 16 bases spanning the gap. The germline CDR1 and CDR2 sequences are SGDLS and YYNGEE. In DNA, the CDR3 is TGTGCCAGCAGCGTAGATATCGGACGGACACTCTATGGCTACACCTTC. This encodes CASSVDIGRTLYGYTF.

This clonotype was detected ten times or more. V is TRBV10-3 and J is TRBJ1-2; D gene unclear. This CDR3 has 14 residues. Between the trimmed V and J ends, which lost 8 bases and 4 bases, there was a span of 17 bases. Germline-derived CDR1 and CDR2 are ENHRY and SYGVKD. The chain's CDR3 is CAIANPDGGYGYTF. CDR3 bases: TGTGCCATCGCCAACCCAGACGGCGGCTATGGCTACACCTTC.

This clonotype showed up many times. V gene TRBV4-2 combines with J gene TRBJ2-3; TRBD1 agrees at 9 bases. The CDR3 contains 19 residues. Germline V gene sequence: CDR1 LGHNA, CDR2 YNFKEQ. V dropped 2 bases and J dropped 3; count of bases not matched to a gene: 15. The CDR3 nucleotides are TGTGCCAGCAGCCAACGATTCCGGGACAGGGTTGGATTGACAGATACGCAGTATTTT. As protein: CASSQRFRDRVGLTDTQYF.

This clonotype was picked up many times. The chain links TRBV3-1 to TRBJ1-1; possible D gene TRBD1, 6 bases. Deletions cut 6 bases from V and 1 base from J, with 15 bases between. The germline V gene encodes CDR1 LGHDT and CDR2 YNNKEL (reference sequence). The CDR3 runs to 15 residues. Here the CDR3 DNA reads TGTGCCAGCAGTTACAATTTACAGGGGAACACTGAAGCTTTCTTT. It is translated as CASSYNLQGNTEAFF.

This clonotype was found many times. The chain uses TRBV2 and TRBJ1-2, with D perhaps TRBD1 (5 bases). The germline gives CDR1 SNHLY, CDR2 FYNNEI. The CDR3 has 13 residues. Trimming took 1 base from V and 8 from J, leaving 11 bases between them. The CDR3 coding sequence is TGTGCCAGCAGTGAAGTGCAGGGAGTAGGCTACACCTTC. Translating gives CASSEVQGVGYTF.

The V and J genes are TRBV11-3 and TRBJ2-5; D might be TRBD1 or TRBD2, each matching 5 bases. CDR1 is SGHNT and CDR2 is YENEEA in the germline V gene. This CDR3 is 17 amino acids long. Trimming pared 0 bases from V and 2 bases from J, leaving 16 bases between. The CDR3 coding sequence is TGTGCCAGCAGCTTAGATCCATCGGGACCACTACAAGAGACCCAGTACTTC. Amino acid sequence: CASSLDPSGPLQETQYF.

The sample holds many counts of this clonotype. The chain has TRBV20-1 and TRBJ2-3; perhaps TRBD1 as D (6 bases). The CDR3 sequence is 14 residues long. The V gene's germline CDR1 is DFQATT and CDR2 SNEGSKA (reference sequence). V was pared by 3 bases and J by 7 bases, with 17 bases between. CDR3 loop: CSARDSSLLNTQYF. The CDR3 coding sequence is TGCAGTGCTAGGGACAGCTCCCTTCTGAATACGCAGTATTTT.

The chain is built from TRBV4-3 and TRBJ2-1; 14 bases are shared with TRBD2. The ends lost 3 bases at V and 8 bases at J; junction bases unmatched: 3. Germline loops: CDR1 LGHNA, CDR2 YSLEER. The CDR3 covers 15 residues. CDR3 in amino acids: CASSQGLAGVDEQFF. The DNA for the CDR3 is TGCGCCAGCAGCCAGGGACTAGCGGGGGTTGATGAGCAGTTCTTC.

This clonotype was recorded at least ten times. The chain couples TRBV6-1 to TRBJ2-7; a possible D gene is TRBD2 (6 bases). From germline, CDR1 is MNHNS and CDR2 SASEGT. The V gene lost 8 bases and the J gene lost 4 bases, with 15 bases spanning the gap. This CDR3 comprises 13 residues. The DNA of the CDR3 is TGTGCCAGCCGGGCGGGGTCGGTTTACGAGCAGTACTTC. Residues: CASRAGSVYEQYF.

This clonotype was recorded at least ten times. The chain carries TRBV21-1 and TRBJ2-7; TRBD1 reflects the table's D call only, with no check against the DNA. TRBV21-1 is a known pseudogene. This CDR3 contains 16 residues. The CDR3 loop reads CASPGTGPYVYYEQYF. For the CDR3, the DNA is TGTGCCAGCCCCGGGACAGGGCCCTATGTTTACTACGAGCAGTACTTC.

As concerns this clonotype: The junction departs from germline at one end; a sequencing error may be responsible. The genes are TRBV20-1 and TRBJ2-3, with D perhaps matching TRBD1 (6 bases). The V gene's germline CDR1 is DFQATT and CDR2 SNEGSKA (reference sequence). The CDR3 has 15 amino acids. The DNA for the CDR3 is TGCAGTGCTAGAGATCCAGGGGACGGCACAAATACGCAGTATTTT. Translation gives CSARDPGDGTNTQYF.

The rearrangement uses TRBV3-1 and TRBJ1-5; TRBD1 matches at 9 bases. Per germline, CDR1 LGHDT and CDR2 YNNKEL (reference sequence). The CDR3 totals 17 residues. V trimming: 0 bases; J trimming: 2 bases; junction bases outside the gene matches: 5. CDR3 nucleotide sequence: TGTGCCAGCAGCCAAGATCCTACAGGGGGCGGCAATCAGCCCCAGCATTTT. Translated: CASSQDPTGGGNQPQHF.

This clonotype has at least ten counts. The rearrangement uses TRBV2 and TRBJ1-5, with a tentative D call TRBD1 (5 bases). Trimming took 2 bases from V and 7 from J, leaving 12 bases between them. The V gene's germline CDR1 is SNHLY and CDR2 FYNNEI. CDR3 length: 14 amino acids. The CDR3 is CASSEQGVRQPQHF. The CDR3 DNA follows: TGTGCCAGCAGTGAACAAGGGGTTCGGCAGCCCCAGCATTTT.

This clonotype was observed a few times. The chain uses TRBV12-3 or TRBV12-4 and TRBJ1-6, with D tentatively TRBD1 (6 bases). The CDR3 is 13 amino acids. V gave up 6 bases and J gave up 7 bases, with 10 bases separating them. The CDR3 region has the DNA TGTGCCAGCAGCAGACAGGAGAATTCACCCCTCCACTTT. Its protein product is CASSRQENSPLHF.

This clonotype was recorded at least ten times. The genes are TRBV12-3 or TRBV12-4 and TRBJ1-3; D is ambiguous. The CDR3 has 13 residues. Between the trimmed V and J ends, which lost 5 bases and 2 bases, there was a span of 7 bases. This chain's CDR3 is CASSLFTGNTIYF. The CDR3 nucleotides read TGTGCCAGCAGTCTCTTCACTGGAAACACCATATATTTT.

This clonotype showed up many times. The chain combines TRBV5-1 with TRBJ2-2, with D maybe TRBD1 (6 bases). The CDR3 extends over 17 amino acids. The germline V gene encodes CDR1 SGHRS and CDR2 YFSETQ. Trimming removed 1 base from V and 3 bases from J, with 16 bases in between. The DNA for the CDR3 is TGCGCCAGCAGCTTGTCCCCAGGGGCGTGGGACACCGGGGAGCTGTTTTTT. It specifies CASSLSPGAWDTGELFF.

This clonotype was recorded many times. This rearrangement joins TRBV12-3 or TRBV12-4 to TRBJ2-2, with 10 nucleotides matching TRBD1. Germline trimming cut 2 bases from V and 4 bases from J; bases unmatched to any gene: 7. The CDR3 covers 17 residues. The CDR3 region is CASSLIGDRGGTGELFF. The CDR3 DNA sequence: TGTGCCAGCAGTTTAATTGGGGACAGGGGAGGCACCGGGGAGCTGTTTTTT.

Ten or more counts support this clonotype. The V call is TRBV29-1, the J call TRBJ1-2; weak D call: TRBD1 (5 bases). Deletions cut 1 base from V and 5 bases from J, with 8 bases between. Looked up from germline, CDR1 is SQVTM and CDR2 is ANQGSEA. The CDR3 runs 12 residues. The CDR3 loop is CSVEGPGYGYTF. The CDR3 coding sequence is TGCAGCGTTGAAGGCCCAGGGTATGGCTACACCTTC. Full variable domain (missing parts from reference TRBV29-1 and TRBJ1-2): SAVISQKPSRDICQRGTSLTIQCQVDSQVTMMFWYRQQPGQSLTLIATANQGSEATYESGFVIDKFPISRPNLTFSTLTVSNMSPEDSSIYLCSVEGPGYGYTFGSGTRLTVV.